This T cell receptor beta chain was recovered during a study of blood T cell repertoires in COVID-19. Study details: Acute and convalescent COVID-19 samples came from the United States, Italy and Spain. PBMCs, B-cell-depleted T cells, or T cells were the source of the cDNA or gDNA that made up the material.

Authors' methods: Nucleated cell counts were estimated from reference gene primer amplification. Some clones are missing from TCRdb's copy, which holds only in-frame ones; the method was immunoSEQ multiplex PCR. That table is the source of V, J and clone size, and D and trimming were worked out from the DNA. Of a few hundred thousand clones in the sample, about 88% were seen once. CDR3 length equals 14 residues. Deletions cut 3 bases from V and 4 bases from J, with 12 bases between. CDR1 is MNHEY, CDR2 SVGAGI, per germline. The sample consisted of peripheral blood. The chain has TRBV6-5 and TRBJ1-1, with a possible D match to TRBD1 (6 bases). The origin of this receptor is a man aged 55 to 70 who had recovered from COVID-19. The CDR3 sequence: CASSYGGAVTEAFF. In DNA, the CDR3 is TGTGCCAGCAGTTATGGGGGGGCTGTCACTGAAGCTTTCTTT.